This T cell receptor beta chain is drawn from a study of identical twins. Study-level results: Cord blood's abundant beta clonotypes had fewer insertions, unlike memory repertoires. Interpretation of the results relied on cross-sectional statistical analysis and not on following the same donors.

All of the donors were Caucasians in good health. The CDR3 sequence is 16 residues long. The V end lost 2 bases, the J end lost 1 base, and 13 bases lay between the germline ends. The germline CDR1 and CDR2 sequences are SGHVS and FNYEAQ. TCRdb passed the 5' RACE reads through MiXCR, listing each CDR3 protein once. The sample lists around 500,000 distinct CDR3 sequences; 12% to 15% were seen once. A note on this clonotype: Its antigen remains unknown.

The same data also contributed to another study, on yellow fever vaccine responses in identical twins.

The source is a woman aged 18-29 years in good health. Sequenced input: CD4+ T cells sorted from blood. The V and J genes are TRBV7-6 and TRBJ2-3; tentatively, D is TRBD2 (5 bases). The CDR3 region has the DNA TGTGCCAGCAGCTTAAACTCCGGAGGAGGCACAGATACGCAGTATTTT. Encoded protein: CASSLNSGGGTDTQYF.